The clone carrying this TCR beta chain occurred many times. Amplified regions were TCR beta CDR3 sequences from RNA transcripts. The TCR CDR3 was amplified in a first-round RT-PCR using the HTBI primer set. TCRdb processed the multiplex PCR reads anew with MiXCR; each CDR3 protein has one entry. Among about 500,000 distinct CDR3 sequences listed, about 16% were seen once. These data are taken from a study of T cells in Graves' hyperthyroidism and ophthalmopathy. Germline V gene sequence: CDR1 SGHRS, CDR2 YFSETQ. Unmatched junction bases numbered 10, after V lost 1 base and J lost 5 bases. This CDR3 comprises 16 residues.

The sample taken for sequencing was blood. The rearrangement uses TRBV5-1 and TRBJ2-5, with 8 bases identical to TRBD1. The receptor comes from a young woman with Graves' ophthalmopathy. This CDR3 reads CASSLTGTGFVETQYF. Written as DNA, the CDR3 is TGCGCCAGCAGCTTGACGGGGACAGGTTTCGTGGAGACCCAGTACTTC.